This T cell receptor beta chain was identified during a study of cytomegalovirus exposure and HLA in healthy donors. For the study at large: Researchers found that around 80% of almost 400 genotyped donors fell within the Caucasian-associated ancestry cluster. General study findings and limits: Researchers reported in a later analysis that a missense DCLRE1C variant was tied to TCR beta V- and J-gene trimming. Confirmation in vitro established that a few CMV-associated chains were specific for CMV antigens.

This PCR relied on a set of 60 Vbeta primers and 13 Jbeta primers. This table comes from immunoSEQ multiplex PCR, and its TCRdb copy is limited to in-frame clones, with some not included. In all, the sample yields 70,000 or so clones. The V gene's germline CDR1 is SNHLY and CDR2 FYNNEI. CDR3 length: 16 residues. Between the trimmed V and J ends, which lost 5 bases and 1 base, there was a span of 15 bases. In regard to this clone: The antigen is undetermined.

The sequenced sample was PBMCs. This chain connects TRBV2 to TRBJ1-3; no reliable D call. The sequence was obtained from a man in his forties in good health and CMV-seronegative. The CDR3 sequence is CASSLSQAKSGNTIYF. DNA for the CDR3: TGTGCCAGCAGTTTATCGCAGGCTAAATCTGGAAACACCATATATTTT.